Presented here are 13 T cell receptor beta chains from one specimen sequenced in a study of a mutant IDH1 vaccine in newly diagnosed glioma (dated by TCRdb to the early 2020s). What the time point label conveys for this sample: week 35, safety follow-up. A 20-mer mutant IDH1 peptide at 300 micrograms in Montanide made up each vaccine dose, which was injected subcutaneously together with topical imiquimod. To prepare the library, the immunoSEQ multiplex PCR assay was applied. TCRdb mirrors the immuneACCESS table, restricted to in-frame sequences. Some clones are absent from its copies; in checked studies, under half trace to an unresolved V gene, and the reason for the others is unknown. The sample table lists about 46,000 clones, around 94% of them with a count of one. Clones ranked in the top ten supply about 2.1% of the sample. Their antigen targets remain unknown. The sequencing used PBMCs, collected from a glioma patient whose treatment included an IDH1 peptide vaccine. Receptors were obtained from a man between 50 and 59 years old with glioma.

The rearrangement uses TRBV5-1 and TRBJ2-7; TRBD2 might be the D (5 bases). V was pared by 3 bases and J by 1 base, with 11 bases between. Germline-derived CDR1 and CDR2 are SGHRS and YFSETQ. The CDR3 runs 14 residues. CDR3 nucleotides: TGCGCCAGCAGCTCCGAGGGTGGGTCCTACGAGCAGTACTTC. Protein sequence: CASSSEGGSYEQYF.

This chain uses TRBV6-5 with TRBJ1-1, with D perhaps TRBD1 (5 bases). Trimming pared 0 bases from V and 0 bases from J, leaving 11 bases between. This CDR3 contains 16 residues. The germline gives CDR1 MNHEY, CDR2 SVGAGI. CDR3 amino acids: CASSYSSGRMNTEAFF. The DNA for the CDR3 is TGTGCCAGCAGTTACTCCTCGGGGCGGATGAACACTGAAGCTTTCTTT.

The chain has TRBV9 and TRBJ2-2; no firm D call. Germline CDR1 is SGDLS and CDR2 is YYNGEE. V lost 1 base and J 5 bases, leaving 6 bases between the germline ends. This CDR3 region has 13 residues. CDR3 DNA sequence: TGTGCCAGCAGCGTAACCCCGACCGGGGAGCTGTTTTTT. Translation gives CASSVTPTGELFF.

The chain carries TRBV7-9 and TRBJ1-5, with D uncertain. Germline V CDR1 and CDR2: SEHNR, FQNEAQ (reference sequence). Trimming took off 5 bases at V and 6 bases at J, with 14 bases between the two ends. The CDR3 is made up of 14 amino acids. As DNA, the CDR3 is TGTGCCAGCAGCCATGCAACTCTCGGTCAGCCCCAGCATTTT. It specifies CASSHATLGQPQHF.

The CDR3 bases are TGTGCCAGCAGTCGACAGGGGGCGAACACCGGGGAGCTGTTTTTT. The encoded protein is CASSRQGANTGELFF. The chain carries TRBV2 and TRBJ2-2, with 9 bases fitting TRBD1. The ends lost 5 bases at V and 0 bases at J; junction bases unmatched: 1. CDR3 length equals 15 residues. Germline V gives CDR1 SNHLY, CDR2 FYNNEI. The full variable domain, in which reference TRBV2 and TRBJ2-2 provide the parts outside the CDR3, is EPEVTQTPSHQVTQMGQEVILRCVPISNHLYFYWYRQILGQKVEFLVSFYNNEISEKSEIFDDQFSVERPDGSNFTLKIRSTKLEDSAMYFCASSRQGANTGELFFGEGSRLTVL.

V gene TRBV5-1 combines with J gene TRBJ2-5; D uncertain. CDR3 length: 14 residues. The V end was cut by 4 bases, the J end by 1 base, with 11 bases between. Germline lookup yields CDR1 SGHRS and CDR2 YFSETQ. For the CDR3, the DNA is TGCGCCAGCAGCATACGTATGATCCAAGAGACCCAGTACTTC. The encoded protein is CASSIRMIQETQYF.

This chain uses TRBV5-1 with TRBJ2-2; D might be TRBD2 (7 bases). The CDR3 runs to 15 residues. The germline V and J ends were trimmed by 1 base and 4 bases, with 11 bases remaining between them. Per germline, CDR1 SGHRS and CDR2 YFSETQ. The CDR3 DNA reads as TGCGCCAGCAGCTTGCCGGGGGGCCCCACCGGGGAGCTGTTTTTT. This gives the protein CASSLPGGPTGELFF.

The V gene is TRBV27, the J gene TRBJ2-2, with D perhaps TRBD2 (6 bases). From germline, CDR1 is MNHEY and CDR2 SMNVEV (reference sequence). The V and J ends lost 3 bases and 5 bases respectively, with 10 bases between them. This CDR3 has 14 residues. This CDR3 reads CASSFTAGTGELFF. The CDR3 nucleotides read TGTGCCAGCAGTTTTACCGCGGGGACCGGGGAGCTGTTTTTT.

This clone occurred once. The V call is TRBV18, the J call TRBJ1-5; TRBD1 aligns across 7 bases. Germline trimming cut 3 bases from V and 4 bases from J; bases unmatched to any gene: 3. The CDR3 length is 14 residues. Germline values: CDR1 KGHSH, CDR2 LQKENI. The CDR3 protein is CASSPTGLNQPQHF. CDR3 coding DNA: TGTGCCAGCTCACCGACAGGGTTGAATCAGCCCCAGCATTTT.

The chain carries TRBV6-1 and TRBJ1-5; D is uncertain. Deletions cut 2 bases from V and 5 bases from J, with 7 bases between. There are 13 residues in the CDR3. Germline V lookup: CDR1 MNHNS, CDR2 SASEGT. This chain's CDR3 is CASSEKPDQPQHF. Written as DNA, the CDR3 is TGTGCCAGCAGTGAAAAGCCCGATCAGCCCCAGCATTTT.

The gene calls are TRBV18 and TRBJ1-3; unclear D gene. V was clipped by 5 bases and J by 0 bases, with 14 bases between them. The CDR3 runs to 16 residues. CDR1 and CDR2 from the germline V gene are KGHSH and LQKENI. The CDR3 is CASSASWQVSGNTIYF. CDR3 nucleotide sequence: TGTGCCAGCTCAGCATCGTGGCAGGTCTCTGGAAACACCATATATTTT.

V and J are TRBV7-2 and TRBJ2-5, with D possibly TRBD1 on 5 matching bases. The V and J ends lost 3 bases and 5 bases respectively, with 16 bases between them. Germline CDR1 and CDR2: SGHTA and FQGNSA. The CDR3 has 15 residues. CDR3 region: CASSFGPREYETQYF. The CDR3 region has the DNA TGTGCCAGCAGCTTCGGGCCCAGGGAATACGAGACCCAGTACTTC.

This chain links TRBV5-1 with TRBJ2-5; 10 bases align to TRBD1. CDR1 is SGHRS, CDR2 YFSETQ, per germline. There are 16 residues in the CDR3. J gave up 0 bases and V 1 base, and 3 bases lay outside the gene matches. The CDR3 reads CASSLRQGAYQETQYF. The DNA for the CDR3 is TGCGCCAGCAGCTTGCGACAGGGGGCCTACCAAGAGACCCAGTACTTC.